This T cell receptor beta chain originates from a study of shared clonotypes between healthy human individuals. Regarding this clone: Its target is not known.

Nashville, Tennessee was home to all donors, each a Caucasian adult. The material for each subset, its genomic DNA, was split evenly across several immunoSEQ plates. Method: immunoSEQ multiplex PCR; TCRdb's copy keeps in-frame clones and lacks some. The data contain roughly 2.5 million clones, around 94% of them singletons. Study results and limitations: Investigators expected sequencing depth to affect clonotype sharing among donors. Non-shared clonotypes showed lower generation probabilities than clonotypes common to all four donors.

The CDR3 spans 15 residues. Per germline, CDR1 SEHNR and CDR2 FQNEAQ (reference sequence). The V and J ends lost 1 base and 3 bases respectively, with 9 bases between them. The TCR sequence derives from a man younger than 35 in good health. Sequencing was performed on naive CD4+ T cells sorted from blood. The subset was: CD45RA+ positively selected. The rearrangement links TRBV7-9 to TRBJ1-4; D gene uncertain. CDR3: CASSLGESSNEKLFF. DNA for the CDR3: TGTGCCAGCAGCTTAGGAGAATCGTCTAATGAAAAACTGTTTTTT.